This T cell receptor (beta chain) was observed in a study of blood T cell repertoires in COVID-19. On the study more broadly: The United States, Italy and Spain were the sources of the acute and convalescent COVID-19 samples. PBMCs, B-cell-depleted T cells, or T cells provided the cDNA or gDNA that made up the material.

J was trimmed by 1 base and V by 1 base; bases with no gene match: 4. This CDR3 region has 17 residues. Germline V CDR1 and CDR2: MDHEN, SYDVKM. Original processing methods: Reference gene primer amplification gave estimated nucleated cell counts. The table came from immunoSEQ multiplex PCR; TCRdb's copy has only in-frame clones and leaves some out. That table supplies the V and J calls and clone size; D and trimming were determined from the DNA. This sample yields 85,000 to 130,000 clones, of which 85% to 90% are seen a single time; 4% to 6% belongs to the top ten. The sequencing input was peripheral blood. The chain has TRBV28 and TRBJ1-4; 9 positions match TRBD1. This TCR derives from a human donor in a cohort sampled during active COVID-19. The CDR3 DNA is TGTGCCAGCAGTTTATTGGGACAGGGAAAAACTAATGAAAAACTGTTTTTT. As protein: CASSLLGQGKTNEKLFF.